These 10 T cell receptor beta chains were all obtained from the same sample, sequenced in a study of T cells after yellow fever vaccination. TCRdb called the 5' RACE reads again in MiXCR, with one record for every CDR3 protein. The table has 310,000 or so distinct CDR3 sequences, around 4% seen once. This specimen consisted of PBMCs, obtained on the day of the yellow fever booster vaccination. The receptors shown here come from a man aged 18 to 35 who received the YFV17D yellow fever vaccine.

This clonotype was picked up many times. The rearrangement links TRBV18 to TRBJ2-2; TRBD1 matches at 7 bases. Germline V gene lookup returns CDR1 KGHSH and CDR2 LQKENI. V gave up 8 bases and J gave up 2 bases; unmatched junction bases: 11. The CDR3 covers 16 residues. CDR3 region: CASKSWDSQNTGELFF. CDR3 coding DNA: TGTGCCAGCAAAAGTTGGGACAGCCAAAACACCGGGGAGCTGTTTTTT.

At least ten counts were recorded for this clonotype. The rearrangement joins TRBV12-3 or TRBV12-4 to TRBJ2-3, with D possibly called TRBD1 or TRBD2 (6 bases each). The CDR3 runs to 14 residues. Between the trimmed V and J ends, which lost 6 bases and 5 bases, there was a span of 15 bases. This chain's CDR3 is CASRDTGAQDTQYF. The CDR3 bases are TGTGCCAGCAGAGATACGGGGGCACAAGATACGCAGTATTTT.

V and J are TRBV6-6 and TRBJ2-5; possible D gene TRBD1, 6 bases. This CDR3 spans 15 amino acids. V lost 1 base and J 13 bases, leaving 22 bases between the germline ends. CDR1 is MNHNY, CDR2 SVGAGI, per germline (reference sequence). CDR3: CASSYFPGTRGLLYF. The CDR3 DNA follows: TGTGCCAGCAGTTACTTCCCGGGGACAAGGGGATTATTGTACTTC.

In its sample, this clonotype was seen many times. The chain employs TRBV5-1 and TRBJ2-7; 11 bases match TRBD2. This CDR3 has 15 residues. Per germline, CDR1 SGHRS and CDR2 YFSETQ. The V segment lost 5 bases and the J segment 3 bases; nucleotides outside the gene matches: 7. The CDR3 is CASSRGTSGDYEQYF. In DNA, the CDR3 is TGCGCCAGCAGTCGAGGGACTAGCGGTGACTACGAGCAGTACTTC.

This clonotype has a handful of counts. The chain has TRBV7-9 and TRBJ2-1; perhaps TRBD1 as D (5 bases). Per the germline V gene, CDR1 is SEHNR and CDR2 is FQNEAQ (reference sequence). V lost 4 bases, J lost 7 bases, and 17 bases lay in between. The length of the CDR3 is 15 residues. In DNA form, the CDR3 reads TGTGCCAGCAGCTCCCGACTGGCAGGGCTTAATGAGCAGTTCTTC. Protein product: CASSSRLAGLNEQFF.

This clonotype was picked up many times. This chain connects TRBV7-2 to TRBJ1-1; D is perhaps TRBD1 (5 bases). V shed 5 bases and J shed 1 base, with 8 bases lying between them. CDR3 length: 13 residues. The germline gives CDR1 SGHTA, CDR2 FQGNSA. The CDR3 protein is CASSAQGNTEAFF. For the CDR3, the DNA is TGTGCCAGCAGCGCTCAGGGGAACACTGAAGCTTTCTTT.

This clonotype was observed at least ten times. This sequence joins TRBV5-1 and TRBJ1-2, with D unclear. The V end lost 4 bases, the J end lost 0 bases, and 7 bases lay between the germline ends. Germline values: CDR1 SGHRS, CDR2 YFSETQ. The CDR3 is made up of 13 amino acids. The CDR3 DNA follows: TGCGCCAGCAGCCACGAGGCTAACTATGGCTACACCTTC. Translation: CASSHEANYGYTF.

This clonotype was counted at least ten times. This chain joins TRBV7-2 and TRBJ1-4; no definite D call. CDR3 length: 14 amino acids. Trimming took off 8 bases at V and 5 bases at J, with 15 bases between the two ends. The germline gives CDR1 SGHTA, CDR2 FQGNSA. This chain's CDR3 is CASRSSRGNEKLFF. DNA of the CDR3: TGTGCCAGCCGCAGCTCCCGAGGGAATGAAAAACTGTTTTTT.

Many counts were recorded for this clonotype. This chain joins TRBV7-2 and TRBJ1-2; maybe TRBD1 (6 bases). Germline V gene data show CDR1 as SGHTA and CDR2 as FQGNSA. The ends were cut back, 5 bases at V and 8 bases at J, with 24 bases in the middle. The CDR3 consists of 16 residues. The CDR3 protein is CASSPNTQGPAWGYTF. The CDR3, as DNA: TGTGCCAGCAGCCCCAATACCCAGGGGCCGGCTTGGGGCTACACCTTC.

There are many counts of this clonotype. V and J are TRBV15 and TRBJ1-5, with a possible D match to TRBD1 (5 bases). Germline V gene lookup returns CDR1 LNHNV and CDR2 YYDKDF (reference sequence). This CDR3 spans 14 amino acids. Trimming shortened V by 4 bases and J by 6 bases, and 13 bases separated the two germline ends. In nucleotides, the CDR3 is TGTGCCACCAGCACGGGGGAGCCCAGTCAGCCCCAGCATTTT. Its protein product is CATSTGEPSQPQHF.